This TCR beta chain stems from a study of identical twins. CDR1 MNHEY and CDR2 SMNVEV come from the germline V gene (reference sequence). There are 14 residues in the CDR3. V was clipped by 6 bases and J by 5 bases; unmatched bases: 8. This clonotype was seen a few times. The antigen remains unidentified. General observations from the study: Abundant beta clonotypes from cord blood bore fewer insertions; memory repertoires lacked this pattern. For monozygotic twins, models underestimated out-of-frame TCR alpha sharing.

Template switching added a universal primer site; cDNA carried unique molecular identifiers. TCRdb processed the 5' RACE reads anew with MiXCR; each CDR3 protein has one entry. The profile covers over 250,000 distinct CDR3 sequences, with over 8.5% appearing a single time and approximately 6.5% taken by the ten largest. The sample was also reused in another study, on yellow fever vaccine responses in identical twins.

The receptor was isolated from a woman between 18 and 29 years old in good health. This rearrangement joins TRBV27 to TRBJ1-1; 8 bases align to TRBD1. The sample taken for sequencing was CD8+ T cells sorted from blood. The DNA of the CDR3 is TGTGCCAGCAGGACAGGGGTAGGAAGGACTGAAGCTTTCTTT. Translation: CASRTGVGRTEAFF.